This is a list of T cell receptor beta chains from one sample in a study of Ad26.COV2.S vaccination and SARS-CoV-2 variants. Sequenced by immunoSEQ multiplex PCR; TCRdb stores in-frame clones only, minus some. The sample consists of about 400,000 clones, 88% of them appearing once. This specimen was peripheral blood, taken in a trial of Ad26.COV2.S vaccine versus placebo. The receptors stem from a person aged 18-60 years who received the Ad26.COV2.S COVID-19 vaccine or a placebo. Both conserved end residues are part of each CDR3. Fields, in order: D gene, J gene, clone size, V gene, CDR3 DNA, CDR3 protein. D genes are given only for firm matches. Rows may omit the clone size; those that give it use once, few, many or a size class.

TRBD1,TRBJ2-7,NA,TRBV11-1,TGTGCCAGCAGCTCACCGGGACAGGGCAGATACGAGCAGTACTTC,CASSSPGQGRYEQYF
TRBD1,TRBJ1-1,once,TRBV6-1,TGTGCCAGCAGTGAAGGACAGGGGGGATACACTGAAGCTTTCTTT,CASSEGQGGYTEAFF
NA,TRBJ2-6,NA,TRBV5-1,TGCGCCAGCAGCTTGGTCACTGGGGCCAACGTCCTGACTTTC,CASSLVTGANVLTF
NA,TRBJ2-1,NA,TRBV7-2,TGTGCCAGCACCCCCGGGGCCTTCAGGTGGAATGAGCAGTTCTTC,CASTPGAFRWNEQFF
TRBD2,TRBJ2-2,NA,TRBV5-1,TGCGCCAGCAGCCCCGGGACTAGGAACACCGGGGAGCTGTTTTTT,CASSPGTRNTGELFF
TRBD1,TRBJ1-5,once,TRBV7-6,TGTGCCAGCAGCTTATCGACAGGGGTGAATCAGCCCCAGCATTTT,CASSLSTGVNQPQHF
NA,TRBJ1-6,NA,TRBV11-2,TGTGCCAGCAGCTTAGGGAGGGAAAACTCACCCCTCCACTTT,CASSLGRENSPLHF
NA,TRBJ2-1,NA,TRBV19,TGTGCCAGTAGTGTGGACACGTACAATGAGCAGTTCTTC,CASSVDTYNEQFF
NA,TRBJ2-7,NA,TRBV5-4,TGTGCCAGCAGCACTAACCGGGATAGCTACGAGCAGTACTTC,CASSTNRDSYEQYF
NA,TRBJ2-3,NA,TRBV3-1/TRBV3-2,TGTGCCAGCAGCCAAGTTGTTAGCACAGATACGCAGTATTTT,CASSQVVSTDTQYF
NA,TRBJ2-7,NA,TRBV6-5,TGTGCCAGCAGTTACGGAGGCCACGAGCAGTACTTC,CASSYGGHEQYF